This is a list of T cell receptor beta chains from one sample in a study of breast tumors, draining lymph nodes, adjacent tissues. TCRdb re-called the multiplex PCR reads with MiXCR, one entry per CDR3 protein. The sample lists about 7,600 distinct CDR3 sequences, over 60% occurring once. The sequenced material came from tumor-adjacent breast tissue. The receptors here all came from a female donor with breast cancer. Some clones in this sample may be carry-over from other donors' samples. CDR3s include the opening cysteine and the closing phenylalanine or tryptophan. The D gene is left open where the match is weak. Size tells how often a clone was seen (once, few, many) or the class of an expanded clone, and some rows leave it out.

v_gene: TRBV5-1
j_gene: TRBJ2-7
d_gene: -
abundance: medium-sized
CDR3nt: TGCGCCAGCAGCTTGGAGCGGACACAGCTTTACGAGCAGTACTTC
CDR3aa: CASSLERTQLYEQYF

v_gene: TRBV5-5
j_gene: TRBJ1-1
d_gene: -
abundance: -
CDR3nt: TGTGCCAGCAGCTTGGGCCCACAGGGTGAGGGGACTGAAGCTTTCTTT
CDR3aa: CASSLGPQGEGTEAFF

v_gene: TRBV6-1
j_gene: TRBJ2-7
d_gene: TRBD2
abundance: -
CDR3nt: TGTGCCAGCAGTGAAGCGGGAGGGAGCCCCTACAAGCAGTACTTC
CDR3aa: CASSEAGGSPYKQYF

v_gene: TRBV11-2
j_gene: TRBJ2-1
d_gene: TRBD2
abundance: -
CDR3nt: TGTGCCAGCAGCTTAGAATCGGGGGGGAGCAATGAGCAGTTCTTC
CDR3aa: CASSLESGGSNEQFF

v_gene: TRBV20-1
j_gene: TRBJ1-3
d_gene: -
abundance: few
CDR3nt: TGCAGTGCTAGTCACATGACTCTGGACACCATATATTTT
CDR3aa: CSASHMTLDTIYF

v_gene: TRBV20-1
j_gene: TRBJ2-3
d_gene: TRBD2
abundance: -
CDR3nt: TGCAGTGCGGGGACCCAGCGGGGCTTCACAGATACGCAGTATTTT
CDR3aa: CSAGTQRGFTDTQYF

v_gene: TRBV7-2
j_gene: TRBJ1-5
d_gene: -
abundance: -
CDR3nt: TGTGCCAGCAGCCCGGCGGGGGGAGGGAATCAGCCCCAGCATTTT
CDR3aa: CASSPAGGGNQPQHF

v_gene: TRBV4-2
j_gene: TRBJ2-7
d_gene: TRBD2
abundance: -
CDR3nt: TGTGCCAGCAGCCCAGACCTAGCGGTCTACGAGCAGTACTTC
CDR3aa: CASSPDLAVYEQYF

v_gene: TRBV9
j_gene: TRBJ2-3
d_gene: TRBD1
abundance: -
CDR3nt: TGTGCCAGCAGCGTCGGGACAGCTTACACAGATACGCAGTATTTT
CDR3aa: CASSVGTAYTDTQYF

v_gene: TRBV5-1
j_gene: TRBJ2-3
d_gene: TRBD2
abundance: -
CDR3nt: TGCGCCAGCAGTGAATATGCGGGGGGAACAGATACGCAGTATTTT
CDR3aa: CASSEYAGGTDTQYF

v_gene: TRBV7-9
j_gene: TRBJ2-3
d_gene: TRBD2
abundance: -
CDR3nt: TGTGCCAGCAGCGTACTAGCGGGAGGGCCGAGCGATACGCAGTATTTT
CDR3aa: CASSVLAGGPSDTQYF

v_gene: TRBV9
j_gene: TRBJ2-7
d_gene: TRBD1
abundance: -
CDR3nt: TGTGCCAGCAGCCCGGGGACAGGGGCCCTAGACGAGCAGTACTTC
CDR3aa: CASSPGTGALDEQYF

v_gene: TRBV15
j_gene: TRBJ2-5
d_gene: -
abundance: -
CDR3nt: TGTGCCACCAGCAGATCAGGGTCCAAAGAGACCCAGTACTTC
CDR3aa: CATSRSGSKETQYF

v_gene: TRBV3-1
j_gene: TRBJ1-2
d_gene: -
abundance: medium-sized
CDR3nt: TGTGCCAGCAGCCAGGGGGTTTCTGGCTACACCTTC
CDR3aa: CASSQGVSGYTF

v_gene: TRBV14
j_gene: TRBJ1-3
d_gene: -
abundance: large
CDR3nt: TGTGCCAGCAGCCAAGACAGAGCTGCCGGAAACACCATATATTTT
CDR3aa: CASSQDRAAGNTIYF

v_gene: TRBV7-3
j_gene: TRBJ1-2
d_gene: -
abundance: -
CDR3nt: TGTGCCAGCAGCTTCGGCCCTAACTATGGCTACACCTTC
CDR3aa: CASSFGPNYGYTF

v_gene: TRBV30
j_gene: TRBJ1-6
d_gene: TRBD1
abundance: -
CDR3nt: TGTGCCTGGAGTCAGGGGGCTTCACCCCTCCACTTT
CDR3aa: CAWSQGASPLHF

v_gene: TRBV10-1
j_gene: TRBJ2-7
d_gene: TRBD1
abundance: once
CDR3nt: TGCGCCAGCGCCCTAGCGACAGGGGGCCACGAGCAGCACTTC
CDR3aa: CASALATGGHEQHF

v_gene: TRBV7-9
j_gene: TRBJ2-3
d_gene: -
abundance: -
CDR3nt: TGTGCCAGCAGCACGGGTACTAGCACAGATACGCAGTATTTT
CDR3aa: CASSTGTSTDTQYF

v_gene: TRBV15
j_gene: TRBJ2-1
d_gene: TRBD2
abundance: -
CDR3nt: TGTGCCACCAGCAGAGATCTAGCGGGGGGGTACAATGAGCAGTTCTTC
CDR3aa: CATSRDLAGGYNEQFF

v_gene: TRBV5-1
j_gene: TRBJ1-6
d_gene: -
abundance: medium-sized
CDR3nt: TGCGCCAGCAGCTTGCGGGGGGAGACAAGTTCACCCCTCCACTTT
CDR3aa: CASSLRGETSSPLHF

v_gene: TRBV6-5
j_gene: TRBJ1-1
d_gene: -
abundance: -
CDR3nt: TGTGCCACGAGACAGTCTCGGAACACTGAAGCTTTCTTT
CDR3aa: CATRQSRNTEAFF

v_gene: TRBV3-1
j_gene: TRBJ2-7
d_gene: -
abundance: medium-sized
CDR3nt: TGTGCCAGCAGCCAAGGGACGAAAACCTACGAGCAGTACTTC
CDR3aa: CASSQGTKTYEQYF

v_gene: TRBV2
j_gene: TRBJ2-7
d_gene: -
abundance: -
CDR3nt: TGCGCCAGCAGTGAAGCTGGGGGGAGGATCTACGAGCAGTACTTC
CDR3aa: CASSEAGGRIYEQYF

v_gene: TRBV19
j_gene: TRBJ2-1
d_gene: TRBD2
abundance: many
CDR3nt: TGTGCCAGTAGTATTGTCAGCGGGAGGAATGAGCAGTTCTTC
CDR3aa: CASSIVSGRNEQFF

v_gene: TRBV7-3
j_gene: TRBJ2-1
d_gene: TRBD1
abundance: -
CDR3nt: TGTGCCAGCAGCTTAATGGGACAGCACAATGAGCAGTTCTTC
CDR3aa: CASSLMGQHNEQFF

v_gene: TRBV6-5
j_gene: TRBJ2-7
d_gene: -
abundance: -
CDR3nt: TGTGCCAGCAGAGCAGCCTCCTACGAGCAGTACTTC
CDR3aa: CASRAASYEQYF

v_gene: TRBV20-1
j_gene: TRBJ1-4
d_gene: -
abundance: -
CDR3nt: TGCAGTGCCCGGCCAGGGGATGTGAAACTGTTTTTT
CDR3aa: CSARPGDVKLFF

v_gene: TRBV27
j_gene: TRBJ1-6
d_gene: -
abundance: medium-sized
CDR3nt: TGTGCCAGCAGTCTAGGGGGGGACGGCTTTTCACCCCTCCACTTT
CDR3aa: CASSLGGDGFSPLHF

v_gene: TRBV20-1
j_gene: TRBJ2-1
d_gene: TRBD2
abundance: -
CDR3nt: TGCAGTGCTAGATTAGGACTAGAGTACAATGAGCAGTTCTTC
CDR3aa: CSARLGLEYNEQFF

v_gene: TRBV2
j_gene: TRBJ2-7
d_gene: TRBD1
abundance: -
CDR3nt: TGTGCCAGCAGGGGGGACAGAGGCCCCTACGAGCAGTACTTC
CDR3aa: CASRGDRGPYEQYF

v_gene: TRBV4-2
j_gene: TRBJ1-2
d_gene: TRBD1
abundance: -
CDR3nt: TGTGCCAGCAGCTGGACAGGGCGGGGTGGCTACACCTTC
CDR3aa: CASSWTGRGGYTF

v_gene: TRBV5-1
j_gene: TRBJ2-5
d_gene: -
abundance: -
CDR3nt: TGCGCCAGCAGTCTGGAACCAGGAGGGAGTGGGTTGGAGACCCAGTACTTC
CDR3aa: CASSLEPGGSGLETQYF